This T cell receptor (beta chain) came from a study of blood T cells in healthy people across ages. Study observations and caveats: Bulk PBMC profiling left naive and antigen-experienced comparisons inconclusive. Long-lived donors carried more naive CD4+ cells and greater diversity than aged donors. Older age went with lower TCR beta diversity per million T cells, in a roughly linear way.

Then a second PCR, running about 6 to 12 cycles, was carried out with a sample-barcoded 5' primer and a J-beta primer mix. Using its own MiXCR run on the 5' RACE reads, TCRdb lists one record per CDR3 protein. The data show around 1,600,000 distinct CDR3 sequences, with approximately 39% seen just once and roughly 3.7% held by the top ten. This CDR3 spans 17 amino acids. Trimming at V came to 5 bases and at J to 7 bases, leaving 17 bases not matched to a gene. CDR1 and CDR2 (germline): SGHTA, FQGNSA. This clonotype occurred a few times. The target antigen is unknown. The sequence came from a young woman in good health. J is TRBJ1-2 and V is TRBV7-2; 9 nucleotides agree with TRBD1. The sequencing sample was made of blood. This CDR3 reads CASSDGGQGSVVGGYTF. The DNA of the CDR3 is TGTGCCAGCAGCGACGGCGGACAGGGGAGTGTGGTGGGTGGCTACACCTTC.